The text below deals with one TCR beta chain. The antigen remains undetermined. Cultured CD4+ T cells had their DNA profiled by the Oncomine TCR Beta short-read assay. Researchers extracted genomic DNA from CD4+ T cells that had been cultured. TCRdb reanalysed the PCR reads using MiXCR and keeps one entry per CDR3 protein. The sample has 11,000 to 15,000 distinct CDR3 sequences, 25% to 35% seen once. Specified treatment: roughly 10-day PBMC culture with coronavirus spike peptide pools or control peptides (ViraFEST assay). ViraFEST used peptide pools to expand antigen-specific T cells and subsequently sequenced their TCRs. Germline CDR1 is WNHNN and CDR2 is SYGVQD (reference sequence). Trimming removed 3 bases at V and 2 bases at J, with 14 bases between. This CDR3 spans 16 amino acids. This record comes from a study of vaccination and CD4 T cells after COVID-19. On the study more broadly: Sampling post-COVID took place a median 101 days after diagnosis (range 35 to 161).

Findings of the study overall: The appearance of a median approximately 85% of reactive clones in convalescent patients occurred only post-vaccination.

V gene TRBV10-1 combines with J gene TRBJ1-3; D is uncertain. The specimen was CD4+ T cells from blood, cultured in vitro. This clonotype was obtained from a human donor who had recovered from COVID-19. As DNA, the CDR3 is TGCGCCAGCAGTGAATCGTTTAGCGGTGCTGGAAACACCATATATTTT. Amino acid sequence: CASSESFSGAGNTIYF.